This TCR beta chain was found in a study of blood T cell repertoires in COVID-19. After removal of 4 bases from V and 1 base from J, the junction contained 8 bases not matched to a gene. CDR3 size: 17 residues. The germline V gene has CDR1 SGHKS and CDR2 YYEKEE (reference sequence). Clones were read by immunoSEQ multiplex PCR, and TCRdb kept only the in-frame ones, dropping some. Among around 130,000 clones listed, around four fifths were seen once. The V and J genes are TRBV5-5 and TRBJ2-3; 11 positions match TRBD2. Sequencing used peripheral blood. The TCR was taken from a human donor in a cohort sampled during active COVID-19. The CDR3 DNA reads TGTGCCAGCAGCCCCACTTTACTAGCGGGGGGCACAGATACGCAGTATTTT. Translating gives CASSPTLLAGGTDTQYF.